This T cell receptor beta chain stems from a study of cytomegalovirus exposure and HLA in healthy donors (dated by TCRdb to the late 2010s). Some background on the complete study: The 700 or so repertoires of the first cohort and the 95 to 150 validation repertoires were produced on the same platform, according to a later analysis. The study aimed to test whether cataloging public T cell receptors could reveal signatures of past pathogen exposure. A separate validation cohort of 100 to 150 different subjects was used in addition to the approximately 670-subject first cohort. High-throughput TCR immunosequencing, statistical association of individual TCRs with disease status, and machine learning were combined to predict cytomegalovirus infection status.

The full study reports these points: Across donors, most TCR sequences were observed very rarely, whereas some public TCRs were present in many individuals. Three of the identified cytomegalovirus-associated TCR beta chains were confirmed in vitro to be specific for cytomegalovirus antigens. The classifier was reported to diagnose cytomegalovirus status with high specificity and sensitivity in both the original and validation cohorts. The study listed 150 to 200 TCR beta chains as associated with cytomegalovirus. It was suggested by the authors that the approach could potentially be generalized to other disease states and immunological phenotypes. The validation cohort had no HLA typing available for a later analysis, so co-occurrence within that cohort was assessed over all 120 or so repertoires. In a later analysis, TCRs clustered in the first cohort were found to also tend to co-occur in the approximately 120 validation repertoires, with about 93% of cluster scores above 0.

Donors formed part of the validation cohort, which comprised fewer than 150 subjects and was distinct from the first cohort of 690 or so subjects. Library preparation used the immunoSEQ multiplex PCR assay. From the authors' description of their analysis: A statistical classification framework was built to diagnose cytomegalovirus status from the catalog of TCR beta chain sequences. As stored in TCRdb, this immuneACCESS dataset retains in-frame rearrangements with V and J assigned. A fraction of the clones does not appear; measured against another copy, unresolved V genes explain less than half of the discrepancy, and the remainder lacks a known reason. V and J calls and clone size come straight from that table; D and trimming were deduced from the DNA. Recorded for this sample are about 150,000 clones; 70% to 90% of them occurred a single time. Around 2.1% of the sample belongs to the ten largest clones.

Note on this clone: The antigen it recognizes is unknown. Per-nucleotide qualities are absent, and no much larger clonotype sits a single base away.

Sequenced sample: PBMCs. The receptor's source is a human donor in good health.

At the DNA level, the sequence is TGTGCCAGCAACGGACTAGCGGGGGGATCCTACGAGCAGTACTTC. Translated, this is CASNGLAGGSYEQYF. The V and J segments used are TRBV6-1 and TRBJ2-7; 14 central bases correspond to TRBD2. Sequences MNHNS (CDR1) and SASEGT (CDR2) are obtained from the germline V gene. Trimmed from V: 7 bases; trimmed from J: 1 base; junction bases lacking a gene match: 3. The CDR3 starts with the cysteine, ends with the phenylalanine, and has 15 residues. Kept here is only the CDR3 DNA, which spans 45 bases and is read in frame from base 1.